This passage covers 14 T cell receptor beta chains from one sample sequenced in a study of cytomegalovirus exposure and HLA in healthy donors. This PCR relied on a set of 60 Vbeta primers and 13 Jbeta primers. Profiling relied on immunoSEQ multiplex PCR, and the TCRdb table lists in-frame clones only, not all of them. The sample has around 300,000 clones, 84% seen once; the top ten hold 2% to 2.5%. Sequencing input: PBMCs. The receptors were sampled from a woman aged 40 to 55 in good health and CMV-seropositive.

The chain employs TRBV7-2 and TRBJ1-1, with 8 bases lining up with TRBD1. This CDR3 spans 14 amino acids. V shed 2 bases, J shed 8 bases, and the junction held 7 bases outside the gene matches. Germline-derived CDR1 and CDR2 are SGHTA and FQGNSA. This CDR3 is CASSLSGTGREAFF. In nucleotides, the CDR3 is TGTGCCAGCAGCTTATCCGGGACAGGAAGAGAAGCTTTCTTT.

This chain uses TRBV4-1 with TRBJ1-2; D possibly corresponds to TRBD1 (6 bases). The germline V and J ends were trimmed by 0 bases and 8 bases, with 10 bases remaining between them. Looked up from germline, CDR1 is MGHRA and CDR2 is YSYEKL. The CDR3 covers 13 residues. The CDR3 DNA follows: TGCGCCAGCAGCCAAGATTCGGGGGGCGGCTACACCTTC. Translated, it gives CASSQDSGGGYTF.

This clone has a handful of counts. V and J are TRBV25-1 and TRBJ2-5, with TRBD1 matching over 8 bases. V dropped 3 bases and J dropped 3; count of bases not matched to a gene: 3. Germline assignment: CDR1 MGHDK and CDR2 SYGVNS. There are 14 residues in the CDR3. CDR3 coding DNA: TGTGCCAGCAGTGAGACAGGGGACAAAGAGACCCAGTACTTC. As protein: CASSETGDKETQYF.

The chain combines TRBV7-6 with TRBJ2-3; 12 nucleotides align to TRBD2. Germline V gene data show CDR1 as SGHVS and CDR2 as FNYEAQ. V lost 4 bases and J lost 2; bases outside the gene matches: 4. The length of the CDR3 is 16 residues. CDR3 bases: TGTGCCAGCAGCTCACGGACTAGCGGGAACACAGATACGCAGTATTTT. It is translated as CASSSRTSGNTDTQYF.

The J gene is TRBJ1-1, the V gene TRBV7-6; 10 bases map to TRBD1. Germline lookup yields CDR1 SGHVS and CDR2 FNYEAQ. CDR3 length: 16 amino acids. The ends lost 1 base at V and 4 bases at J; junction bases unmatched: 6. The CDR3 DNA is TGTGCCAGCAGCTTAGGCCCGGGACAGGGGCTCACTGAAGCTTTCTTT. Its translation: CASSLGPGQGLTEAFF.

The CDR3 coding sequence is TGCGCCAGCAGCTTGGGGGGACTAGCGGACAGCTCCTACGAGCAGTACTTC. Translation: CASSLGGLADSSYEQYF. The chain recombines TRBV5-1 with TRBJ2-7, with TRBD2 matching 11 bases. This CDR3 region has 17 residues. The germline V gene has CDR1 SGHRS and CDR2 YFSETQ. With V trimmed by 0 bases and J by 0 bases, 5 bases remained unmatched.

This clone was counted a single time. The V call is TRBV4-3, the J call TRBJ2-2; 12 nucleotides agree with TRBD2. Per the germline V gene, CDR1 is LGHNA and CDR2 is YSLEER. J gave up 7 bases and V 6 bases, and 3 bases lay outside the gene matches. CDR3 length equals 14 residues. CDR3 coding DNA: TGCGCCAGCAGGAGACTAGCGGGAGACGGGGAGCTGTTTTTT. Translated: CASRRLAGDGELFF.

V and J are TRBV11-2 and TRBJ1-1, with 10 bases identical to TRBD1. V shed 5 bases and J 1 base; nucleotides not matched to a gene: 7. This CDR3 is built from 16 residues. Germline loops: CDR1 SGHAT, CDR2 FQNNGV. In nucleotides, the CDR3 is TGTGCCAGCAGCCCCATTGGGACAGGGGCGAACACTGAAGCTTTCTTT. Encoded protein: CASSPIGTGANTEAFF.

The chain combines TRBV7-9 with TRBJ1-4; D unresolved. The CDR3 runs to 13 residues. V dropped 4 bases and J dropped 7 bases, with 10 bases sitting between them. The germline V gene has CDR1 SEHNR and CDR2 FQNEAQ (reference sequence). CDR3 protein: CASSSGWGEKLFF. CDR3 nucleotides: TGTGCCAGCAGCTCGGGGTGGGGTGAAAAACTGTTTTTT.

This rearrangement joins TRBV5-1 to TRBJ1-1, with D perhaps TRBD1 (6 bases). This CDR3 has 13 amino acids. The ends were cut back, 6 bases at V and 4 bases at J, with 13 bases in the middle. Germline V gene lookup returns CDR1 SGHRS and CDR2 YFSETQ. DNA of the CDR3: TGCGCCAGCAACCCTGGGACAATCACTGAAGCTTTCTTT. Translation gives CASNPGTITEAFF.

The chain carries TRBV7-9 and TRBJ1-4, with 9 bases lining up with TRBD1. With 5 bases clipped from V and 4 bases from J, the junction kept 8 bases outside the gene matches. Germline V gives CDR1 SEHNR, CDR2 FQNEAQ (reference sequence). CDR3 length: 16 residues. The chain's CDR3 is CASSIIGTGNNEKLFF. The CDR3 bases are TGTGCCAGCAGCATTATCGGGACAGGGAATAATGAAAAACTGTTTTTT.

This clone was seen a single time. The V and J genes are TRBV10-3 and TRBJ2-6; weak D call: TRBD2 (5 bases). The V end was cut by 3 bases, the J end by 2 bases, with 11 bases between. This CDR3 is built from 16 residues. Per germline, CDR1 ENHRY and CDR2 SYGVKD. The CDR3 here is CAISDEWGAGANVLTF. The CDR3 DNA sequence: TGTGCCATCAGTGATGAGTGGGGAGCTGGGGCCAACGTCCTGACTTTC.

V gene TRBV11-2 combines with J gene TRBJ1-2; D may be TRBD1 (6 bases). The germline V gene has CDR1 SGHAT and CDR2 FQNNGV. V was clipped by 5 bases and J by 4 bases, with 14 bases between them. The CDR3 totals 14 residues. CDR3 bases: TGTGCCAGCAGCCGGGAGGGGGACGGCTATGGCTACACCTTC. This translates into CASSREGDGYGYTF.

The chain joins TRBV28 to TRBJ1-2; TRBD1 aligns across 7 bases. The V and J ends lost 6 bases and 4 bases, in that order; junction bases with no gene match: 17. CDR1 and CDR2 from the germline V gene are MDHEN and SYDVKM. CDR3 size: 17 residues. The CDR3 DNA is TGTGCCAGCAGCACTCCCGGGACAGTTCAGCTAGCCTATGGCTACACCTTC. Protein: CASSTPGTVQLAYGYTF.